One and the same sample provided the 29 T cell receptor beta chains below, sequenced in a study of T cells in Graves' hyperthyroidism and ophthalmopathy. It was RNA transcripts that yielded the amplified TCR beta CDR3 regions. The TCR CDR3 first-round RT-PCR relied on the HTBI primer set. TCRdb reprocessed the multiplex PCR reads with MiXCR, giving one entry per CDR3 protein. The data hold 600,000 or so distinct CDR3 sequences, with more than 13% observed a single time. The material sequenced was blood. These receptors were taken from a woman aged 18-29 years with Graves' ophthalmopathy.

This CDR3 reads CSVEPGQGNTYEQYF. CDR3 nucleotide sequence: TGCAGCGTTGAGCCGGGACAGGGGAACACCTACGAGCAGTACTTC. The chain has TRBV29-1 and TRBJ2-7; TRBD1 agrees at 10 bases. CDR3 length: 15 residues. The ends lost 3 bases at V and 2 bases at J; junction bases unmatched: 7. Per germline, CDR1 SQVTM and CDR2 ANQGSEA.

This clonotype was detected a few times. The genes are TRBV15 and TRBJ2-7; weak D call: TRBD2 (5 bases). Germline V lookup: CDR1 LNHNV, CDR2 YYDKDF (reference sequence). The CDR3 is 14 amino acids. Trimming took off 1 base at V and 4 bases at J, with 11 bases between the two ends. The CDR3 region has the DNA TGTGCCACCAGCAGAGGGCTCAGACTATACGAGCAGTACTTC. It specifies CATSRGLRLYEQYF.

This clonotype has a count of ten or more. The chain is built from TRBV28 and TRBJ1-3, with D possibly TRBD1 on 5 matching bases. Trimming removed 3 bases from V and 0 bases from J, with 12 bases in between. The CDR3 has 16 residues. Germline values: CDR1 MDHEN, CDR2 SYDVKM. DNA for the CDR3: TGTGCCAGCAGTTTGGGAGACAGCAACTCTGGAAACACCATATATTTT. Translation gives CASSLGDSNSGNTIYF.

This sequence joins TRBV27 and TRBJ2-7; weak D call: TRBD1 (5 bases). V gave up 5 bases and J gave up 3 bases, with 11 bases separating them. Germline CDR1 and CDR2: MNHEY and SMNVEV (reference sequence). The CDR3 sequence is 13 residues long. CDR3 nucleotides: TGTGCCAGCAGTCAAGGGGTTTTCTACGAGCAGTACTTC. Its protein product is CASSQGVFYEQYF.

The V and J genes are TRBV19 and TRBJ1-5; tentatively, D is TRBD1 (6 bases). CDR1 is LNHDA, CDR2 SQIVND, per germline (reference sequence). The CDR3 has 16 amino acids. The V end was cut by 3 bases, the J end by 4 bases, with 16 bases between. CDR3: CASSIRFGTQNQPQHF. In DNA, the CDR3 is TGTGCCAGTAGTATTAGGTTCGGGACACAAAATCAGCCCCAGCATTTT.

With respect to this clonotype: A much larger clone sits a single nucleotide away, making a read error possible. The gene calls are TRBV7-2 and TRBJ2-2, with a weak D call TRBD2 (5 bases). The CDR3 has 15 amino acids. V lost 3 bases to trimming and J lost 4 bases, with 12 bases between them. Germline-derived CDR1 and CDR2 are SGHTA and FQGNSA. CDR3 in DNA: TGTGCCAGCAGCTTTAGCGTAACTAGCACCGGGGAGCTGTTTTTT. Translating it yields CASSFSVTSTGELFF.

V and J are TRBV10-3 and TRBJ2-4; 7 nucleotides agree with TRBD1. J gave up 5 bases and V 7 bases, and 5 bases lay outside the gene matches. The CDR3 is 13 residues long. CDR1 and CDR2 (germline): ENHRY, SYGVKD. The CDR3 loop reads CAIKGQGENIQYF. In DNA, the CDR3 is TGTGCCATCAAGGGGCAGGGGGAAAACATTCAGTACTTC.

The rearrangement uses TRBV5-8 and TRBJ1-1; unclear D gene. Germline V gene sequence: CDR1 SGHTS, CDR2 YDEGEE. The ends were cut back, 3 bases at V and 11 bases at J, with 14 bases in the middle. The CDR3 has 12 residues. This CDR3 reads CASSYTWGDAFF. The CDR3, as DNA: TGTGCCAGCAGCTATACTTGGGGTGACGCTTTCTTT.

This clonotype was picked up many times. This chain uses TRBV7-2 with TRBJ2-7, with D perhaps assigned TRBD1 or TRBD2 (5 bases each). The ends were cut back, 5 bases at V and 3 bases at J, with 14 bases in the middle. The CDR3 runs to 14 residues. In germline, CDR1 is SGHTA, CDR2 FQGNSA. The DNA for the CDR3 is TGTGCCAGCAGCCCAGGGATTACTAGCTACGAGCAGTACTTC. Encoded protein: CASSPGITSYEQYF.

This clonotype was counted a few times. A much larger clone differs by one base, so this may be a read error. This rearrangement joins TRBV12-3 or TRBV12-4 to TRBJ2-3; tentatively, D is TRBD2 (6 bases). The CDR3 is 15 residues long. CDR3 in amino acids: CTSSLGGLLTDTQYF. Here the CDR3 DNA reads TGTACCAGCAGTTTAGGTGGACTACTCACAGATACGCAGTATTTT.

The CDR3 reads CASNLDRGSNQPQHF. In DNA form, the CDR3 reads TGTGCCAGCAATTTGGACAGGGGTAGCAATCAGCCCCAGCATTTT. The genes are TRBV2 and TRBJ1-5; 9 bases match TRBD1. Germline trimming cut 7 bases from V and 0 bases from J; bases unmatched to any gene: 4. Germline V gene lookup returns CDR1 SNHLY and CDR2 FYNNEI. The length of the CDR3 is 15 residues.

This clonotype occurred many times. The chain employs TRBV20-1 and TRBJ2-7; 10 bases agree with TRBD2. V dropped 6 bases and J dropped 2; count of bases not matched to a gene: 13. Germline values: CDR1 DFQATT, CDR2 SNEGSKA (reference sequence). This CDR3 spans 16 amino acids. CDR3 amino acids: CSAITERSGRAYEQYF. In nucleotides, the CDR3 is TGCAGTGCGATCACAGAAAGGAGCGGGAGGGCCTACGAGCAGTACTTC.

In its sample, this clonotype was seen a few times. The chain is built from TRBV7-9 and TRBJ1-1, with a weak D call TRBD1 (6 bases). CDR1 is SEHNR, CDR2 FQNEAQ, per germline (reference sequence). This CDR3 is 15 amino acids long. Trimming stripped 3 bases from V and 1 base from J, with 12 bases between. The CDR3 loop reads CASSFSGVWNTEAFF. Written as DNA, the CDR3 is TGTGCCAGCAGCTTTTCAGGGGTATGGAACACTGAAGCTTTCTTT.

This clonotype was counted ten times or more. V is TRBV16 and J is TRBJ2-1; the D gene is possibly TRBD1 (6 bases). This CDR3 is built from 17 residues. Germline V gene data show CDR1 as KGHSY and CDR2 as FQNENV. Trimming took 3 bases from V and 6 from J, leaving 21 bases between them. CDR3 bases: TGTGCCAGCAGCCATTCGGGTACAGGGAATTGGGTCAATGAGCAGTTCTTC. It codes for CASSHSGTGNWVNEQFF.

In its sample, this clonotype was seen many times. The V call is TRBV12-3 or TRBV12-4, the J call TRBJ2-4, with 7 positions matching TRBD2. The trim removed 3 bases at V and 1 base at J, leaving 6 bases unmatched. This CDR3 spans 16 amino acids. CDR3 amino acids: CASSLGGLRAKNIQYF. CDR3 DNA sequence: TGTGCCAGCAGTTTGGGAGGGCTTCGGGCCAAAAACATTCAGTACTTC.

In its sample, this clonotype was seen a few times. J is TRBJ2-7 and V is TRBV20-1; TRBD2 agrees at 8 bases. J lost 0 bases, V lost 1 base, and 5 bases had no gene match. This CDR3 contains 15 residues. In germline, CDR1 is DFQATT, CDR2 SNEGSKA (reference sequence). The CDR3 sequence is CSARAGLAGSYEQYF. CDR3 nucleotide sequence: TGCAGTGCTAGAGCGGGGCTAGCGGGCTCCTACGAGCAGTACTTC.

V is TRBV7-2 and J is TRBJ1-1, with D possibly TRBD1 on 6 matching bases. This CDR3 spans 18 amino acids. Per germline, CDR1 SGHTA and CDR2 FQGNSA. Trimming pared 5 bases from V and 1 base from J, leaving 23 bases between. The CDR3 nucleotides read TGTGCCAGCAGCATACTAGCGGGAGGGGGGGGACCGAACACTGAAGCTTTCTTT. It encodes CASSILAGGGGPNTEAFF.

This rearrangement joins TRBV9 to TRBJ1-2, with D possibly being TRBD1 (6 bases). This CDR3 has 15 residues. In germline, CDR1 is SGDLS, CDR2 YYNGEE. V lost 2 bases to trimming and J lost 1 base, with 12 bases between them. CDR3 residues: CASSVGQNRNYGYTF. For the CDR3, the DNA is TGTGCCAGCAGCGTCGGACAGAACCGTAACTATGGCTACACCTTC.

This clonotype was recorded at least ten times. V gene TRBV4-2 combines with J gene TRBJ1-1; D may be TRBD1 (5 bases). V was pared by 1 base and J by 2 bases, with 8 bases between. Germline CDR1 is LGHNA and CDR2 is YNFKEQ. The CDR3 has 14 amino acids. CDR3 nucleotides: TGTGCCAGCAGCCAAGGAGACAGTAACACTGAAGCTTTCTTT. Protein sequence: CASSQGDSNTEAFF.

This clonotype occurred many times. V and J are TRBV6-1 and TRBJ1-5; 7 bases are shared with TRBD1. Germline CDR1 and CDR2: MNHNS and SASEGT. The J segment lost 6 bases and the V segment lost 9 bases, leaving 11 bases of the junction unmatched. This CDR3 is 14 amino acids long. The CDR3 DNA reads TGTGCCAGACCGACAGGGCCAGGGGGTCAGCCCCAGCATTTT. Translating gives CARPTGPGGQPQHF.

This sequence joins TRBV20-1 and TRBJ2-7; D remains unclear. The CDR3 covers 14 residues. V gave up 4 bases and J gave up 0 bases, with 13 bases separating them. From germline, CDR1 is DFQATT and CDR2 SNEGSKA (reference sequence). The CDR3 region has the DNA TGCAGTGCTAAAGGTGGGTCCTACTCCTACGAGCAGTACTTC. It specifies CSAKGGSYSYEQYF.

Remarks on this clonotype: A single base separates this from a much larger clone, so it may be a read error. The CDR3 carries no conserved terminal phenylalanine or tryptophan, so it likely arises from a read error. DNA for the CDR3: TGTGCCAGCAATGATATCACGGGGAAAAACATTCAGTACTTA. Amino acid sequence: CASNDITGKNIQYL. The chain uses TRBV6-1 and TRBJ2-4; D might be TRBD2 (5 bases). V dropped 7 bases and J dropped 4 bases, with 14 bases sitting between them. Germline lookup yields CDR1 MNHNS and CDR2 SASEGT. This CDR3 has 14 residues.

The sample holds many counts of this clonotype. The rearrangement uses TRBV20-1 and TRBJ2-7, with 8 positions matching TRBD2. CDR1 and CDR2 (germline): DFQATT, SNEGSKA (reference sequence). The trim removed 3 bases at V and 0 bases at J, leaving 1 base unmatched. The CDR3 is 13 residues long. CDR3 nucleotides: TGCAGTGCTAGTCGGGGGGGCTCCTACGAGCAGTACTTC. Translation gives CSASRGGSYEQYF.

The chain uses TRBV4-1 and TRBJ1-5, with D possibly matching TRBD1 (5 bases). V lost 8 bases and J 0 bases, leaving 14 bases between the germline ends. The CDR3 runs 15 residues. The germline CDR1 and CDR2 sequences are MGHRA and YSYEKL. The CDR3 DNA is TGCGCCAGCGGCTCCGGACACCATAGCAATCAGCCCCAGCATTTT. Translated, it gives CASGSGHHSNQPQHF.

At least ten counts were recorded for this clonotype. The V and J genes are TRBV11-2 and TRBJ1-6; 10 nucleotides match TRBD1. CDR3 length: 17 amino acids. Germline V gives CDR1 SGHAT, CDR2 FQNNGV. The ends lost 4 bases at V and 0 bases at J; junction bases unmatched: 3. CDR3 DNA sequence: TGTGCCAGCAGCTCCGGACAGGGGGGCTCCTATAATTCACCCCTCCACTTT. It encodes CASSSGQGGSYNSPLHF.

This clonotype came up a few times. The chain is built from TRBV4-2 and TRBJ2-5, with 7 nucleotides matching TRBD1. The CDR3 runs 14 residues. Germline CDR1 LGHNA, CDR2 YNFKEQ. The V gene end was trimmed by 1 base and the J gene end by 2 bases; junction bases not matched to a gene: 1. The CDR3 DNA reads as TGTGCCAGCAGCCAAGGGGACAGACAAGAGACCCAGTACTTC. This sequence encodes CASSQGDRQETQYF.

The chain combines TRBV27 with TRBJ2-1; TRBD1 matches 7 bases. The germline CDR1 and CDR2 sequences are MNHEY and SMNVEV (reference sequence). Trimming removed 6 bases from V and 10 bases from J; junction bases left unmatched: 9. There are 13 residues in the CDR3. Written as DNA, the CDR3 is TGTGCCAGCAGCCTGACAGGGATTCGGGAGCAGTTCTTC. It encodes CASSLTGIREQFF.

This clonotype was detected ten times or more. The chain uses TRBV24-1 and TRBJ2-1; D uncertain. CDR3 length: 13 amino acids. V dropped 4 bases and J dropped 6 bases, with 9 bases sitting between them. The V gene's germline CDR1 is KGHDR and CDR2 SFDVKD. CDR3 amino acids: CATSDPTSNEQFF. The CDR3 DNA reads TGTGCCACCAGTGACCCTACAAGCAATGAGCAGTTCTTC.

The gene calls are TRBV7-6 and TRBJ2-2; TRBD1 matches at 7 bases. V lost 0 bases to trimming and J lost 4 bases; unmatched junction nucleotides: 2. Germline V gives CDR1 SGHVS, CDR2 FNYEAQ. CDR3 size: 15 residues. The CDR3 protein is CASSLATGPTGELFF. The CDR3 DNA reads TGTGCCAGCAGCTTAGCGACAGGGCCCACCGGGGAGCTGTTTTTT. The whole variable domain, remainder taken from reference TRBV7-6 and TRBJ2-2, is GAGVSQSPRYKVTKRGQDVALRCDPISGHVSLYWYRQALGQGPEFLTYFNYEAQQDKSGLPNDRFSAERPEGSISTLTIQRTEQRDSAMYRCASSLATGPTGELFFGEGSRLTVL.